The 19 T cell receptor beta chains listed next were all sequenced from one sample in a study of T cells in localized non-small cell lung cancer. Assay used: immunoSEQ multiplex PCR; TCRdb lists only in-frame clones, some missing. The data contain about 15,000 clones, around 85% of them singletons. The sequenced sample was peripheral blood, obtained before any cancer treatment. The source is a female donor of 60 years or more with stage I squamous cell lung carcinoma.

This clone was observed a single time. The V gene is TRBV21-1, the J gene TRBJ1-2; the table's D call of TRBD1 was not tested on the DNA. TRBV21-1 is labeled a pseudogene. The CDR3 totals 13 residues. Here the CDR3 DNA reads TGTGCCAGGAGGACAGGTACGAACTATGGCTACACCTTC. This sequence encodes CARRTGTNYGYTF.

This clone counts as medium-sized. The V and J genes are TRBV10-1 and TRBJ1-1, with no clear D. The germline CDR1 and CDR2 sequences are WNHNN and SYGVQD (reference sequence). CDR3 length: 12 residues. V lost 4 bases, J lost 4 bases, and 7 bases lay in between. CDR3 nucleotides: TGCGCCAGCAGTGGAGTGGGCACTGAAGCTTTCTTT. It specifies CASSGVGTEAFF.

This clone was seen a few times. J is TRBJ2-3 and V is TRBV5-6; D may correspond to TRBD1 or TRBD2 (6 bases each). The CDR3 consists of 15 residues. V lost 4 bases, J lost 7 bases, and 19 bases lay in between. CDR1 is SGHDT and CDR2 is YYEEEE in the germline V gene. The CDR3 bases are TGTGCCAGCAGCCCCCGGCAAGGGGGAGGAAATACGCAGTATTTT. Protein: CASSPRQGGGNTQYF. Complete variable domain (other parts from reference TRBV5-6 and TRBJ2-3): DAGVTQSPTHLIKTRGQQVTLRCSPKSGHDTVSWYQQALGQGPQFIFQYYEEEERQRGNFPDRFSGHQFPNYSSELNVNALLLGDSALYLCASSPRQGGGNTQYFGPGTRLTVL.

This chain links TRBV7-3 with TRBJ1-1, with unresolved D. Trimming removed 2 bases at V and 7 bases at J, with 11 bases between. The germline V gene has CDR1 SGHTA and CDR2 FQGTGA. The CDR3 length is 13 residues. In DNA form, the CDR3 reads TGTGCCAGCAGCTTAGGTCCAGCCCTTGAAGCTTTCTTT. This codes for CASSLGPALEAFF.

This rearrangement joins TRBV5-4 to TRBJ1-1; possible D gene TRBD1, 6 bases. There are 14 residues in the CDR3. The V gene lost 3 bases and the J gene lost 5 bases, with 14 bases spanning the gap. Germline CDR1 and CDR2: SGHNT and YYREEE (reference sequence). The CDR3 sequence is CASSSGPRGTEAFF. Written as DNA, the CDR3 is TGTGCCAGCAGCTCTGGCCCCAGGGGTACTGAAGCTTTCTTT.

In DNA form, the CDR3 reads TGTGCCAGCAGTGAAGTGAGGAGCACTGAAGCTTTCTTT. It codes for CASSEVRSTEAFF. V gene TRBV6-1 combines with J gene TRBJ1-1; unclear D gene. Trimming pared 1 base from V and 4 bases from J, leaving 7 bases between. Germline V gene sequence: CDR1 MNHNS, CDR2 SASEGT. There are 13 residues in the CDR3.

The CDR3, as DNA: TGTGCTAGTGGTTTGGGGACAGGTCCGCCCTACAATGAGCAGTTCTTC. Its protein product is CASGLGTGPPYNEQFF. J is TRBJ2-1 and V is TRBV12-5, with 7 bases aligning to TRBD1. The CDR3 is 16 amino acids. Looked up from germline, CDR1 is LGHNT and CDR2 is FRNRAP. The trim removed 1 base at V and 2 bases at J, leaving 5 bases unmatched.

The chain joins TRBV15 to TRBJ1-2; TRBD1 might be the D (5 bases). V lost 2 bases to trimming and J lost 5 bases, with 15 bases between them. In germline, CDR1 is LNHNV, CDR2 YYDKDF (reference sequence). CDR3 length: 15 amino acids. The DNA for the CDR3 is TGTGCCACCAGCAGAATGGGAGGGGAGGGGTATGGCTACACCTTC. Its protein is CATSRMGGEGYGYTF.

The chain has TRBV19 and TRBJ2-7, with D possibly being TRBD1 (5 bases). With 1 base removed from V and 5 bases from J, the gap between germline ends came to 9 bases. CDR3 length: 13 amino acids. The V gene's germline CDR1 is LNHDA and CDR2 SQIVND (reference sequence). This CDR3 is CASSIAQGDEQYF. As DNA, the CDR3 is TGTGCCAGTAGTATAGCGCAGGGTGACGAGCAGTACTTC.

The rearrangement uses TRBV6-6 and TRBJ2-7; TRBD1 is a possible D gene (6 bases). Germline assignment: CDR1 MNHNY and CDR2 SVGAGI (reference sequence). The CDR3 loop spans 14 amino acids. The ends were cut back, 1 base at V and 3 bases at J, with 10 bases in the middle. CDR3 loop: CASSYYEGGYEQYF. Written as DNA, the CDR3 is TGTGCCAGCAGTTACTACGAAGGGGGCTACGAGCAGTACTTC.

This clone was found a few times. J is TRBJ2-7 and V is TRBV19, with D possibly matching TRBD2 (5 bases). With 4 bases removed from V and 2 bases from J, the gap between germline ends came to 12 bases. The germline gives CDR1 LNHDA, CDR2 SQIVND (reference sequence). CDR3 size: 14 residues. As DNA, the CDR3 is TGTGCCAGTAGTACGCCCGGGATCCCCTACGAGCAGTACTTC. Encoded protein: CASSTPGIPYEQYF.

This rearrangement joins TRBV4-1 to TRBJ2-7; D possibly corresponds to TRBD2 (6 bases). CDR3 length: 16 residues. The germline CDR1 and CDR2 sequences are MGHRA and YSYEKL. Trimming cost V 6 bases and J 1 base, with 19 bases left between them. The CDR3 region has the DNA TGCGCCAGCAGTCCTACTAGCACAGGTTTTTCCTACGAGCAGTACTTC. As protein: CASSPTSTGFSYEQYF.

The chain joins TRBV9 to TRBJ1-6; 9 positions match TRBD1. The V and J ends lost 5 bases and 5 bases, in that order; junction bases with no gene match: 14. The V gene's germline CDR1 is SGDLS and CDR2 YYNGEE. This CDR3 has 18 residues. CDR3 sequence: CASSKGSQGAIDNSPLHF. CDR3 DNA: TGTGCCAGCAGTAAAGGTTCACAGGGGGCTATCGATAATTCACCCCTCCACTTT. The full variable domain, in which reference TRBV9 and TRBJ1-6 provide the parts outside the CDR3, is DSGVTQTPKHLITATGQRVTLRCSPRSGDLSVYWYQQSLDQGLQFLIQYYNGEERAKGNILERFSAQQFPDLHSELNLSSLELGDSALYFCASSKGSQGAIDNSPLHFGNGTRLTVT.

This clone has only one observation. J is TRBJ1-1 and V is TRBV27; D call uncertain. The CDR3 extends over 14 amino acids. Per germline, CDR1 MNHEY and CDR2 SMNVEV (reference sequence). Deletions cut 6 bases from V and 5 bases from J, with 16 bases between. The DNA for the CDR3 is TGTGCCAGCAGCTGGACTTTCGCGGGGACTGAAGCTTTCTTT. Amino acid sequence: CASSWTFAGTEAFF.

The V gene is TRBV9, the J gene TRBJ2-7, with a possible D match to TRBD2 (6 bases). Germline V lookup: CDR1 SGDLS, CDR2 YYNGEE. Trimming removed 3 bases from V and 2 bases from J, with 12 bases in between. The CDR3 spans 14 residues. CDR3 sequence reads: CASSEGTRTYEQYF. CDR3 nucleotides: TGTGCCAGCAGCGAGGGGACTCGTACCTACGAGCAGTACTTC.

This clone came up a few times. This chain uses TRBV6-5 with TRBJ1-2; D ambiguous. V lost 4 bases to trimming and J lost 5 bases, with 11 bases between them. In germline, CDR1 is MNHEY, CDR2 SVGAGI. This CDR3 has 13 amino acids. This chain's CDR3 is CASSSGLVYGYTF. The CDR3 region has the DNA TGTGCCAGCAGTTCGGGGTTGGTTTATGGCTACACCTTC.

Here the CDR3 DNA reads TGTGCCAGCAGCGTTGAAGGCGGACTAGCGGGACCACAAGAGACCCAGTACTTC. It translates to CASSVEGGLAGPQETQYF. J is TRBJ2-5 and V is TRBV5-4, with 12 nucleotides matching TRBD2. Germline trimming cut 4 bases from V and 2 bases from J; bases unmatched to any gene: 12. Germline values: CDR1 SGHNT, CDR2 YYREEE (reference sequence). The CDR3 is 18 amino acids.

In DNA, the CDR3 is TGTGCCAGCAGCTCGGCGGGGTCTAACTATGGCTACACCTTC. It codes for CASSSAGSNYGYTF. The chain employs TRBV7-9 and TRBJ1-2; D unresolved. Per germline, CDR1 SEHNR and CDR2 FQNEAQ (reference sequence). V was clipped by 4 bases and J by 0 bases, with 9 bases between them. This CDR3 is 14 amino acids long.

The chain links TRBV27 to TRBJ2-7, with 15 bases matching TRBD2. From germline, CDR1 is MNHEY and CDR2 SMNVEV (reference sequence). V trimming: 6 bases; J trimming: 0 bases; junction bases outside the gene matches: 12. The CDR3 sequence is 19 residues long. The CDR3 here is CASSWRGLAGGRFSYEQYF. The CDR3 DNA reads as TGTGCCAGCAGCTGGCGGGGACTAGCGGGAGGACGTTTCTCCTACGAGCAGTACTTC.